The source of this T cell receptor beta chain is a study of post-analysis software for immune sequencing data. Across the whole study: There were relapsing-remitting, secondary progressive and progressive-relapsing multiple sclerosis among the disease courses included. Whole-study findings and limits: By F measure, strong co-clustering occurred among samples prepared in the same batch. In patients, TRBV5-6, TRBV5-1 and TRBV20-1 belonged to roughly five TRBV segments found more frequently than in controls. Controls had significantly higher normalized Chao1 diversity than multiple sclerosis patients.

The CDR3 totals 15 residues. Germline-derived CDR1 and CDR2 are SGHTA and FQGNSA. Included in the TCR beta cDNA libraries were unique molecular identifiers. The source material, about 0.9 to 10 million T cells, gave rise to about 490,000 cDNA molecules. TCRdb fed the PCR reads into MiXCR, producing one record per CDR3 protein. Of some 500,000 distinct CDR3 sequences in the sample, nearly 45% were seen once. Comments on this clonotype: Antigen specificity is unknown.

The clonotype originates from a girl aged 5-17 years with multiple sclerosis. Sequencing was performed on blood. The chain has TRBV7-2 and TRBJ2-4; TRBD1 matches at 9 bases. The tail of the sequence fits TRBJ2-7 better, so the J call may be wrong. This CDR3 is CASSGSGQGAYEQYF. CDR3 DNA: TGTGCCAGCAGCGGGTCGGGACAGGGTGCCTACGAGCAGTACTTC.